The 13 T cell receptor beta chains listed next were all sequenced from one sample in a study of PD-L1 blockade in urothelial cancer. Sample time point: peripheral blood 6 weeks after treatment start. TCRdb's copy holds only in-frame clones and misses some; the assay was immunoSEQ multiplex PCR. The table records 31,000 or so clones, 89% of them present only once. The material sequenced was PBMCs, taken around atezolizumab (anti-PD-L1) treatment. Receptor source: a man aged 80 or over with urothelial cancer.

This chain uses TRBV5-6 with TRBJ1-2; TRBD1 might be the D (5 bases). Trimming took off 0 bases at V and 9 bases at J, with 12 bases between the two ends. Germline-derived CDR1 and CDR2 are SGHDT and YYEEEE. The CDR3 runs 13 residues. The DNA of the CDR3 is TGTGCCAGCAGCTTGGGGGGCCCAACGAGCTACACCTTC. Its protein is CASSLGGPTSYTF.

V and J are TRBV28 and TRBJ1-2, with 9 bases identical to TRBD1. V was pared by 2 bases and J by 6 bases, with 7 bases of the junction left unmatched. The CDR3 loop spans 15 amino acids. Germline CDR1 MDHEN, CDR2 SYDVKM. CDR3 DNA: TGTGCCAGCAGTTTAACAGGGGGCCACACCAATGGCTACACCTTC. It specifies CASSLTGGHTNGYTF.

This chain connects TRBV19 to TRBJ1-1, with 8 nucleotides matching TRBD1. Trimming removed 2 bases from V and 3 bases from J; junction bases left unmatched: 5. This CDR3 comprises 15 residues. CDR1 and CDR2 from the germline V gene are LNHDA and SQIVND (reference sequence). CDR3 DNA: TGTGCCAGTAGTATAACAGGGGGTAGACACACTGAAGCTTTCTTT. Translated, it gives CASSITGGRHTEAFF.

The V gene is TRBV18, the J gene TRBJ1-1; possibly TRBD1 for D (6 bases). This CDR3 has 18 residues. V shed 1 base and J shed 3 bases, with 21 bases lying between them. Germline CDR1 reads KGHSH; CDR2 reads LQKENI. CDR3: CASSPLVSGHGRDTEAFF. The CDR3 DNA follows: TGTGCCAGCTCACCACTCGTTTCGGGACACGGTAGGGACACTGAAGCTTTCTTT.

In nucleotides, the CDR3 is TGTGCCAGCAGCACCAGGGACAGGGGGAACACTGAAGCTTTCTTT. This translates into CASSTRDRGNTEAFF. The chain couples TRBV5-6 to TRBJ1-1; 10 nucleotides match TRBD1. The CDR3 has 15 residues. V lost 4 bases, J lost 1 base, and 4 bases stayed unmatched. Germline CDR1 is SGHDT and CDR2 is YYEEEE.

The chain uses TRBV10-2 and TRBJ2-7, with D maybe TRBD1 (6 bases). The CDR3 length is 13 residues. Germline CDR1 and CDR2: WSHSY and SAAADI. Trimming stripped 7 bases from V and 2 bases from J, with 12 bases between. The chain's CDR3 is CASTEGVAYEQYF. CDR3 nucleotides: TGCGCCAGCACCGAGGGGGTCGCCTACGAGCAGTACTTC.

This chain uses TRBV18 with TRBJ2-1; tentatively, D is TRBD2 (6 bases). The CDR3 totals 17 residues. V was trimmed by 2 bases and J by 3 bases, leaving 17 bases between them. CDR1 is KGHSH and CDR2 is LQKENI in the germline V gene. CDR3 nucleotide sequence: TGTGCCAGCTCACCAAGAGCGATTGCGGGAAACTACAATGAGCAGTTCTTC. Protein sequence: CASSPRAIAGNYNEQFF.

This clone was detected once. The J gene is TRBJ1-2, the V gene TRBV5-6; the match to TRBD1 covers 7 bases. The V gene's germline CDR1 is SGHDT and CDR2 YYEEEE. With 3 bases clipped from V and 7 bases from J, the junction kept 9 bases outside the gene matches. The CDR3 has 14 residues. The CDR3, as DNA: TGTGCCAGCAGCTCGGGGGAAGGGGGCCTTGGCTACACCTTC. Its translation is CASSSGEGGLGYTF.

The chain links TRBV28 to TRBJ2-7; 9 positions agree with TRBD2. The V gene end was trimmed by 7 bases and the J gene end by 0 bases; junction bases not matched to a gene: 7. The CDR3 contains 15 residues. Per the germline V gene, CDR1 is MDHEN and CDR2 is SYDVKM. The CDR3 region has the DNA TGTGCCAGCACCCGCGGGGGGGCCCCCTCCTACGAGCAGTACTTC. It encodes CASTRGGAPSYEQYF.

This clone was seen only once. The chain joins TRBV5-1 to TRBJ2-7, with 7 bases fitting TRBD2. Germline V gene lookup returns CDR1 SGHRS and CDR2 YFSETQ. J gave up 6 bases and V 0 bases, and 9 bases lay outside the gene matches. The CDR3 spans 15 residues. The CDR3 nucleotides are TGCGCCAGCAGCTTGGGAGTTGCGGGAGTGGGCGAGCAGTACTTC. This gives the protein CASSLGVAGVGEQYF.

This chain uses TRBV6-6 with TRBJ1-2; TRBD1 aligns across 7 bases. Germline V gene data show CDR1 as MNHNY and CDR2 as SVGAGI (reference sequence). V lost 6 bases, J lost 5 bases, and 6 bases stayed unmatched. The CDR3 contains 13 residues. CDR3 in amino acids: CASSPGQWYGYTF. The CDR3 bases are TGTGCCAGCAGCCCGGGACAGTGGTATGGCTACACCTTC.

The CDR3 DNA is TGTGCCAGCAGTAAAGAACAGGGGACTAGCACAGATACGCAGTATTTT. It translates to CASSKEQGTSTDTQYF. The rearrangement joins TRBV6-4 to TRBJ2-3; tentatively, D is TRBD1 (7 bases). Germline CDR1 reads MRHNA; CDR2 reads SNTAGT. The CDR3 extends over 16 amino acids. V was cut by 5 bases and J by 0 bases, with 15 bases left in between.

This chain joins TRBV2 and TRBJ2-7, with 14 nucleotides matching TRBD2. This CDR3 is built from 14 residues. Germline CDR1 and CDR2: SNHLY and FYNNEI. The ends lost 6 bases at V and 4 bases at J; junction bases unmatched: 2. The CDR3 sequence: CASRGTSGRYEQYF. CDR3 nucleotides: TGTGCCAGCAGGGGGACTAGCGGGAGATACGAGCAGTACTTC.